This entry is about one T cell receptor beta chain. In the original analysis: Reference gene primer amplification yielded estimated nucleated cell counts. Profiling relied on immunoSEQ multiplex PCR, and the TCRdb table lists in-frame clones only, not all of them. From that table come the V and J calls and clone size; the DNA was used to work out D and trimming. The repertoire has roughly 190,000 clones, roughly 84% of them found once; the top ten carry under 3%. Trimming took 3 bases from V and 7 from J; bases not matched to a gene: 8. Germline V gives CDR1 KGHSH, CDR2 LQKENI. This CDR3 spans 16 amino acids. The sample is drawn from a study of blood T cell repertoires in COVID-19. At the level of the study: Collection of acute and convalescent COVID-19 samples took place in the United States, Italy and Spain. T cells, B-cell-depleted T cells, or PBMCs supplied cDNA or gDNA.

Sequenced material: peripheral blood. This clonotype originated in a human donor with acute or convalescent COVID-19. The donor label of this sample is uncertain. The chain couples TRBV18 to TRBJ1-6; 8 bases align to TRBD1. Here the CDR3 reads CASSPSGQGGNSPLHF. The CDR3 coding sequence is TGTGCCAGCTCACCCTCCGGACAGGGAGGGAATTCACCCCTCCACTTT.